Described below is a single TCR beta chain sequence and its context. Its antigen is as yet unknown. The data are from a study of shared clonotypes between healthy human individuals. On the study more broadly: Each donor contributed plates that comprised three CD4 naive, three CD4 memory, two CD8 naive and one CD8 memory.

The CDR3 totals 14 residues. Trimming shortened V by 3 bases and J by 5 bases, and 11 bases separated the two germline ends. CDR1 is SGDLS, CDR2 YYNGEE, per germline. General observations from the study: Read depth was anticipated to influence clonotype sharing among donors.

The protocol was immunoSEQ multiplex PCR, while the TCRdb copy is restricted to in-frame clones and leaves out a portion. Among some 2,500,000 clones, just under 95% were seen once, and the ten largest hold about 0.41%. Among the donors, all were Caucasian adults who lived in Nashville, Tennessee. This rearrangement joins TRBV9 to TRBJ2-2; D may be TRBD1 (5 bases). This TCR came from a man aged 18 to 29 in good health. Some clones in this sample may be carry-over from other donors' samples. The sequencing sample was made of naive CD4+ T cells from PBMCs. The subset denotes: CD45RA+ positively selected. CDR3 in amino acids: CASSAQGRTGELFF. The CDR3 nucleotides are TGTGCCAGCAGCGCTCAGGGCAGAACCGGGGAGCTGTTTTTT.